Each of the 11 T cell receptor beta chains below was sequenced from the same sample in a study of T-cell memory formation after mild COVID-19. TCRdb analysed the 5' RACE reads with MiXCR anew, one entry per CDR3 protein. The sample has 90,000 to 120,000 distinct CDR3 sequences, about an eighth seen once. The sequencing input was PBMCs or a T cell subset sorted from them (not recorded which). Receptors originate from a man between 18 and 29 years old who had mild COVID-19 (a few samples of this study predate the infection). Cell type and time point are not known.

A few counts support this clonotype. The chain combines TRBV7-9 with TRBJ1-4; 8 bases map to TRBD1. V lost 2 bases to trimming and J lost 8 bases; unmatched junction nucleotides: 4. Looked up from germline, CDR1 is SEHNR and CDR2 is FQNEAQ (reference sequence). CDR3 length: 14 residues. CDR3: CASSLLDRVEKLFF. CDR3 nucleotides: TGTGCCAGCAGCTTATTGGACAGGGTGGAAAAACTGTTTTTT.

This rearrangement joins TRBV5-1 to TRBJ1-1; maybe TRBD1 (5 bases). The CDR3 is 14 amino acids. Germline lookup yields CDR1 SGHRS and CDR2 YFSETQ. Trimming took 5 bases from V and 1 from J, leaving 12 bases between them. The CDR3, as DNA: TGCGCCAGCAGTCACCGGGACGGGAACACTGAAGCTTTCTTT. It is translated as CASSHRDGNTEAFF.

This clonotype was seen more than once but under ten times. J is TRBJ1-2 and V is TRBV4-3, with D tentatively TRBD1 (5 bases). V lost 1 base and J 8 bases, leaving 11 bases between the germline ends. In germline, CDR1 is LGHNA, CDR2 YSLEER. The CDR3 runs to 13 residues. This chain's CDR3 is CASSQGAGSGYTF. Here the CDR3 DNA reads TGCGCCAGCAGCCAAGGCGCAGGGTCCGGCTACACCTTC.

V gene TRBV7-6 combines with J gene TRBJ2-2, with 7 bases matching TRBD1. CDR3 length: 14 amino acids. CDR1 is SGHVS, CDR2 FNYEAQ, per germline. Trimming cost V 3 bases and J 4 bases; bases outside gene matches: 2. As DNA, the CDR3 is TGTGCCAGCAGCTTTCCAGGGGGCACCGGGGAGCTGTTTTTT. Protein: CASSFPGGTGELFF.

This clonotype occurred many times. The CDR3 region is CASSPGGTEAFF. CDR3 in DNA: TGTGCCAGCAGCCCTGGCGGGACTGAAGCTTTCTTT. The chain uses TRBV27 and TRBJ1-1; D remains ambiguous. This CDR3 is built from 12 residues. In germline, CDR1 is MNHEY, CDR2 SMNVEV (reference sequence). The germline V and J ends were trimmed by 6 bases and 5 bases, with 10 bases remaining between them.

As to this clonotype: A much larger clone lies one base from this, so it may be a read error. CDR3 loop: CASSLAQSLTGTQYF. CDR3 bases: TGTGCCAGCAGCTTAGCACAGTCTCTCACAGGTACGCAGTATTTT. This chain connects TRBV7-6 to TRBJ2-3, with TRBD1 as a possible D gene (5 bases). The CDR3 runs to 15 residues. Germline V gene data show CDR1 as SGHVS and CDR2 as FNYEAQ.

This clonotype was seen more than once but under ten times. The V call is TRBV4-2, the J call TRBJ1-5, with unresolved D. The V end lost 0 bases, the J end lost 1 base, and 10 bases lay between the germline ends. Germline V gene lookup returns CDR1 LGHNA and CDR2 YNFKEQ. The CDR3 sequence is 16 residues long. CDR3 loop: CASSQDQEGSNQPQHF. DNA of the CDR3: TGTGCCAGCAGCCAAGATCAAGAAGGAAGCAATCAGCCCCAGCATTTT.

This clonotype was seen many times. The rearrangement links TRBV29-1 to TRBJ1-5; possibly TRBD1 for D (5 bases). The CDR3 is 11 amino acids. CDR1 is SQVTM, CDR2 ANQGSEA, per germline. Deletions cut 6 bases from V and 6 bases from J, with 9 bases between. CDR3 nucleotides: TGCAGCGTCGGTGACAGTCAGCCCCAGCATTTT. Its translation is CSVGDSQPQHF.

This clonotype was recorded a few times. The chain is built from TRBV4-3 and TRBJ2-1, with unresolved D. This CDR3 region has 14 residues. Looked up from germline, CDR1 is LGHNA and CDR2 is YSLEER. V lost 1 base, J lost 6 bases, and 10 bases lay in between. CDR3 sequence (DNA): TGCGCCAGCAGCCAAGTGAAGTCGGTCAATGAGCAGTTCTTC. It is translated as CASSQVKSVNEQFF.

CDR3 sequence reads: CASSYGQRSTGELFF. The CDR3 DNA reads TGTGCCAGCAGTTATGGACAGAGAAGCACCGGGGAGCTGTTTTTT. The genes are TRBV6-5 and TRBJ2-2; maybe TRBD1 (6 bases). Germline V gene lookup returns CDR1 MNHEY and CDR2 SVGAGI. The CDR3 runs 15 residues. Trimming took off 3 bases at V and 4 bases at J, with 12 bases between the two ends.

The chain employs TRBV4-1 and TRBJ2-2, with no clear D. The ends were cut back, 6 bases at V and 4 bases at J, with 9 bases in the middle. The germline gives CDR1 MGHRA, CDR2 YSYEKL. The CDR3 is made up of 13 amino acids. The CDR3 nucleotides read TGCGCCAGCAGGGCCCAGAGCACCGGGGAGCTGTTTTTT. It encodes CASRAQSTGELFF.